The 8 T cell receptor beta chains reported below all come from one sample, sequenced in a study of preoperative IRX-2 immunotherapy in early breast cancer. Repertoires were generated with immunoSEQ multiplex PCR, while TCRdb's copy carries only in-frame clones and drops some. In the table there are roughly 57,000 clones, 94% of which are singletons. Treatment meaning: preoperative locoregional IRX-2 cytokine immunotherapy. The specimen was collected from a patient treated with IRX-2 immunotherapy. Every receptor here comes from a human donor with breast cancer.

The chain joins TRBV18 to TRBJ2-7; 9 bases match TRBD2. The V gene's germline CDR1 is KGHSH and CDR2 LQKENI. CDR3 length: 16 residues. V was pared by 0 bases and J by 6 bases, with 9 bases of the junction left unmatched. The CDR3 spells CASSPPTGGRASEQYF. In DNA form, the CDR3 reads TGTGCCAGCTCACCACCTACTGGCGGGAGGGCCTCCGAGCAGTACTTC. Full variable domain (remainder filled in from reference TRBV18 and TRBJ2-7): NAGVMQNPRHLVRRRGQEARLRCSPMKGHSHVYWYRQLPEEGLKFMVYLQKENIIDESGMPKERFSAEFPKEGPSILRIQQVVRGDSAAYFCASSPPTGGRASEQYFGPGTRLTVT.

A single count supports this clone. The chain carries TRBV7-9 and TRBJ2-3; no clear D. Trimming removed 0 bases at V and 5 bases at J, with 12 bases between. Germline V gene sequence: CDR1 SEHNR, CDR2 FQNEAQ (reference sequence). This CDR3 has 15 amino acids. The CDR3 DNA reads TGTGCCAGCAGCTTAGCCGATCCGATGGTAGATACGCAGTATTTT. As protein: CASSLADPMVDTQYF.

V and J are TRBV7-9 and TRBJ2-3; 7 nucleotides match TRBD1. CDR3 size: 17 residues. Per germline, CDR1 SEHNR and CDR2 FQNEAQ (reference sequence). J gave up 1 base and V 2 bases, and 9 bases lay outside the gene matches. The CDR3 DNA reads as TGTGCCAGCAGCTTATCTGGCATAGGGGGCGGCACAGATACGCAGTATTTT. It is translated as CASSLSGIGGGTDTQYF.

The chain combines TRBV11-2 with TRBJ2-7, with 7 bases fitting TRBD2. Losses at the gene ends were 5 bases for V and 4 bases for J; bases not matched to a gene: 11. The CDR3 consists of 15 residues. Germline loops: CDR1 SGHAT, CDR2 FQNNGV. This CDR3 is CASSPREGLRYEQYF. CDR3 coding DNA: TGTGCCAGCAGCCCGAGGGAGGGCCTTAGGTACGAGCAGTACTTC.

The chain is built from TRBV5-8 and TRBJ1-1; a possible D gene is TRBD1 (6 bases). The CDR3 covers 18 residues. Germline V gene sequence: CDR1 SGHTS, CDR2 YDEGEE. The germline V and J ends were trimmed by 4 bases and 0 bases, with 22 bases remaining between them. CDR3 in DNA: TGTGCCAGCAGCAATCACAGGGAGGACCTAGTCATGAACACTGAAGCTTTCTTT. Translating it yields CASSNHREDLVMNTEAFF.

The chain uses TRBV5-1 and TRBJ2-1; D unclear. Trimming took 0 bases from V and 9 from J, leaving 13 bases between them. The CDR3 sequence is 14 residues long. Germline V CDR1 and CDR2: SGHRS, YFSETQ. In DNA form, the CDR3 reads TGCGCCAGCAGCTTGGCGCTTACAATTTTTGAGCAGTTCTTC. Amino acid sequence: CASSLALTIFEQFF.

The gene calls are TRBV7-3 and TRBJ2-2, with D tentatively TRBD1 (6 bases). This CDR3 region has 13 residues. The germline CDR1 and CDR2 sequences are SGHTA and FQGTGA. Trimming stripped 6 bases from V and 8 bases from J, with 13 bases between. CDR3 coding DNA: TGTGCCAGCAGTCCGCAGGGGTTGGGGGAGCTGTTTTTT. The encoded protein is CASSPQGLGELFF.

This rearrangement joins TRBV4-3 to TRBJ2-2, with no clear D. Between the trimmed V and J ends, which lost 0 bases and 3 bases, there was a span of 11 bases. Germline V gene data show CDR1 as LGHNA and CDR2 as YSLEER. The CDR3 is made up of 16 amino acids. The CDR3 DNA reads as TGCGCCAGCAGCCAAGATCAAGTGGGGTACACCGGGGAGCTGTTTTTT. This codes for CASSQDQVGYTGELFF.